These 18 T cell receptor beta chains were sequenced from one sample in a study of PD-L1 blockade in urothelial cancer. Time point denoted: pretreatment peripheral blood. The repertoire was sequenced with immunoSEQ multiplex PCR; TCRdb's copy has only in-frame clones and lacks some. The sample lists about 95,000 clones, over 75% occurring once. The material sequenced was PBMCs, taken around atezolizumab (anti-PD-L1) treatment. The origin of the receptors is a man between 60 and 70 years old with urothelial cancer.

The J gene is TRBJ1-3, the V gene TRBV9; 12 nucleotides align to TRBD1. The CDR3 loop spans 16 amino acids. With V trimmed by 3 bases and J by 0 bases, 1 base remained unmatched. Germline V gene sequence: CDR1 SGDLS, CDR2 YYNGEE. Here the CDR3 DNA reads TGTGCCAGCAGCGGGGGACAGGGGGCCTCTGGAAACACCATATATTTT. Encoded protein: CASSGGQGASGNTIYF.

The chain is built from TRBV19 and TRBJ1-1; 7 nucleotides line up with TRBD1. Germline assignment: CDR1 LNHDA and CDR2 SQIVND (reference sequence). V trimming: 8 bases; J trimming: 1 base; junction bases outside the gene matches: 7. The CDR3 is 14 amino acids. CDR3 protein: CASAVTGPNTEAFF. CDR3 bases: TGTGCCAGTGCCGTGACAGGGCCGAACACTGAAGCTTTCTTT.

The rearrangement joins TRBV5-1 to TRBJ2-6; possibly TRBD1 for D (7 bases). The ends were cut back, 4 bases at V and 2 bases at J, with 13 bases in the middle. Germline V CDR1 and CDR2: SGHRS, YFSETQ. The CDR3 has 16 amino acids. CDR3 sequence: CASSQGGWAGANVLTF. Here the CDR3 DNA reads TGCGCCAGCAGCCAGGGGGGCTGGGCTGGGGCCAACGTCCTGACTTTC.

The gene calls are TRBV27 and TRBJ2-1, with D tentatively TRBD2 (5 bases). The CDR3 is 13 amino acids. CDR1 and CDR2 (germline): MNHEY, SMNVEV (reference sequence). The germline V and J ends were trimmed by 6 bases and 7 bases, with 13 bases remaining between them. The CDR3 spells CASSSSRGNEQFF. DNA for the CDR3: TGTGCCAGCAGCTCCAGTCGGGGTAATGAGCAGTTCTTC.

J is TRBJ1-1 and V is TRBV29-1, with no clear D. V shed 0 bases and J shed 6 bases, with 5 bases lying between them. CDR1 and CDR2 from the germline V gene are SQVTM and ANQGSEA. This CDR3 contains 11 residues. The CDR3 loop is CSVEDIAEAFF. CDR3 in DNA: TGCAGCGTTGAAGATATCGCTGAAGCTTTCTTT.

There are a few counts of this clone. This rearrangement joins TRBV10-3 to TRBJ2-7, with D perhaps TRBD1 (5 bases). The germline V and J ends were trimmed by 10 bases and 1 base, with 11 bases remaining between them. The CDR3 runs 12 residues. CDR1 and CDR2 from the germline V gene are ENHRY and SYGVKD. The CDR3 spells CASRARSYEQYF. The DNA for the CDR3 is TGTGCCAGCAGGGCCCGTTCCTACGAGCAGTACTTC.

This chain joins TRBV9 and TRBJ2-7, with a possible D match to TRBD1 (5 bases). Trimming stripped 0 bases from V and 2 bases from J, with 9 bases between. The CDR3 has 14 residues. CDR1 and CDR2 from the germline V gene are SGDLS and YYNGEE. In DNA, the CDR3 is TGTGCCAGCAGCGTAGACACAGGCCCCTACGAGCAGTACTTC. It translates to CASSVDTGPYEQYF.

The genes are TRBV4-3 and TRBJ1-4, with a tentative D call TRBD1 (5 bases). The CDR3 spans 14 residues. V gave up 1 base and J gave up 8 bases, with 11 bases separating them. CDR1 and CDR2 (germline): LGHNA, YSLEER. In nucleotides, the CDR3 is TGCGCCAGCAGCCAAGGGCAGGGTGGGGAAAAACTGTTTTTT. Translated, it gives CASSQGQGGEKLFF.

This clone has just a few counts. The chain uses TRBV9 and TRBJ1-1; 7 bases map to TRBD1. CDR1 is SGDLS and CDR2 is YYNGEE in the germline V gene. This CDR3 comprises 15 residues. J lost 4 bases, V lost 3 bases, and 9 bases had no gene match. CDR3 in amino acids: CASSATTGLVTEAFF. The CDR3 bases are TGTGCCAGCAGCGCGACGACAGGGTTGGTCACTGAAGCTTTCTTT.

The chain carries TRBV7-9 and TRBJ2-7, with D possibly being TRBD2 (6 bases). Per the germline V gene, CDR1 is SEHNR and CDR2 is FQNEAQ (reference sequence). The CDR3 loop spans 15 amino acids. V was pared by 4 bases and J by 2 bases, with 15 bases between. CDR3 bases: TGTGCCAGCAGCTCCCCCCTAGCGCAGCCCTACGAGCAGTACTTC. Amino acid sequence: CASSSPLAQPYEQYF.

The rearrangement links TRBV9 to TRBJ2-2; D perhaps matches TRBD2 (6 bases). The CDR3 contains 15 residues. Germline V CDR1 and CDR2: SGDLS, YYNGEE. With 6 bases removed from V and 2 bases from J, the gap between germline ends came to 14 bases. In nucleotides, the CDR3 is TGTGCCAGCAACCGGGGAGGAGTAAACACCGGGGAGCTGTTTTTT. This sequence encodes CASNRGGVNTGELFF.

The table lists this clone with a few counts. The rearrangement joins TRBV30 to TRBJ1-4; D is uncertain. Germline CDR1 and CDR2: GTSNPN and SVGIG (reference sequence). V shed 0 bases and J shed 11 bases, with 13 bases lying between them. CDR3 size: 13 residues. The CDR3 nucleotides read TGTGCCTGGAGTGTAACCGGGGATGGGAAACTGTTTTTT. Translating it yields CAWSVTGDGKLFF.

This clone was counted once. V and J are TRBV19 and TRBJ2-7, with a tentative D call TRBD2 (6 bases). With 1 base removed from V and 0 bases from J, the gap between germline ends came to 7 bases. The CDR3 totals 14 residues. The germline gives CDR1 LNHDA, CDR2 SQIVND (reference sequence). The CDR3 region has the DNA TGTGCCAGTAGTATAGGGACTAACTCCTACGAGCAGTACTTC. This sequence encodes CASSIGTNSYEQYF.

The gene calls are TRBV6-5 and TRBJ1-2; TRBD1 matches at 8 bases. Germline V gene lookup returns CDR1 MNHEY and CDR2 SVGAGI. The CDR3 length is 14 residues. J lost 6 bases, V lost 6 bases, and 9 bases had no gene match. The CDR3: CASRGPGGINGYTF. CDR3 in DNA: TGTGCCAGCAGGGGCCCAGGGGGCATAAATGGCTACACCTTC.

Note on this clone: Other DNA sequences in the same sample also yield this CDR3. The CDR3 protein is CASSYSGQMNTEAFF. The DNA for the CDR3 is TGTGCCAGCAGTTACTCTGGACAGATGAACACTGAAGCTTTCTTT. The chain recombines TRBV6-5 with TRBJ1-1, with D tentatively TRBD1 (6 bases). This CDR3 region has 15 residues. Germline V gene sequence: CDR1 MNHEY, CDR2 SVGAGI. The V gene lost 0 bases and the J gene lost 0 bases, with 8 bases spanning the gap.

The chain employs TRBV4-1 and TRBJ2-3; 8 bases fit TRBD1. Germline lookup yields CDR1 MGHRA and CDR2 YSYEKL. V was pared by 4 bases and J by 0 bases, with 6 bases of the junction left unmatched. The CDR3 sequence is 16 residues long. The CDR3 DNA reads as TGCGCCAGCAGCCGCTTACAGGGGGTGAGCACAGATACGCAGTATTTT. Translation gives CASSRLQGVSTDTQYF.

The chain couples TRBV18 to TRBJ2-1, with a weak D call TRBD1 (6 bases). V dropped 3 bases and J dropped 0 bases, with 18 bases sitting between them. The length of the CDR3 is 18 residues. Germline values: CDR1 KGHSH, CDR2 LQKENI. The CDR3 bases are TGTGCCAGCTCACCTCTCCAAGGGGGTCGGGGCTCCTACAATGAGCAGTTCTTC. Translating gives CASSPLQGGRGSYNEQFF. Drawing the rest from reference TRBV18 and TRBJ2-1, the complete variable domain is NAGVMQNPRHLVRRRGQEARLRCSPMKGHSHVYWYRQLPEEGLKFMVYLQKENIIDESGMPKERFSAEFPKEGPSILRIQQVVRGDSAAYFCASSPLQGGRGSYNEQFFGPGTRLTVL.

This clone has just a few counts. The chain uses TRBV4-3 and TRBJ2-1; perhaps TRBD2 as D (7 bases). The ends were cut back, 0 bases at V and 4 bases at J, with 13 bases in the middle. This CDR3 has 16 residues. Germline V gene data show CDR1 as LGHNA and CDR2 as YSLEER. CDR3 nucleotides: TGCGCCAGCAGCCAAGAGGAGGGGGGGGGTTACAATGAGCAGTTCTTC. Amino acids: CASSQEEGGGYNEQFF.